This passage covers 26 T cell receptor beta chains from one sample sequenced in a study of T cell repertoires in aging, cancer and after chemotherapy. Multiplex touch-down PCR with TRB-A/B primers amplified rearranged V-D-J TRB sequences. One entry per CDR3 protein results from TCRdb running MiXCR on the multiplex PCR reads. The profile shows about 11,000 distinct CDR3 sequences, around 40% of them singletons. Peripheral blood genomic DNA, not sorted cells or RNA, was the template. Sequenced sample: blood. These receptors came from a human donor in good health.

The chain uses TRBV20-1 and TRBJ2-7; tentatively, D is TRBD1 (6 bases). The CDR3 covers 15 residues. The ends were cut back, 1 base at V and 6 bases at J, with 19 bases in the middle. The V gene's germline CDR1 is DFQATT and CDR2 SNEGSKA (reference sequence). Here the CDR3 DNA reads TGCAGTGCTAGAGTGCCGGCGACAGGAAAGGGCGAGCAGTACTTC. Translating gives CSARVPATGKGEQYF.

This clonotype has more than one count but fewer than ten. In DNA, the CDR3 is TGTGCCAGCAGGCCCGGACTAGCGGGAGGAGGTGATACGCAGTATTTT. This encodes CASRPGLAGGGDTQYF. The chain employs TRBV27 and TRBJ2-3; 14 nucleotides align to TRBD2. Germline CDR1 is MNHEY and CDR2 is SMNVEV (reference sequence). The CDR3 is 16 amino acids. V lost 6 bases to trimming and J lost 6 bases; unmatched junction nucleotides: 8.

The CDR3 is CASSLGGRDGYTF. The CDR3 DNA sequence: TGTGCCAGCAGCTTGGGGGGTAGGGATGGCTACACCTTC. The V gene is TRBV5-6, the J gene TRBJ1-2; D remains ambiguous. The length of the CDR3 is 13 residues. The germline V gene has CDR1 SGHDT and CDR2 YYEEEE. Trimming took 0 bases from V and 6 from J, leaving 9 bases between them.

This clonotype was picked up a small number of times. This rearrangement joins TRBV6-1 to TRBJ2-1, with 12 bases fitting TRBD2. The CDR3 consists of 15 residues. Trimming cost V 1 base and J 7 bases; bases outside gene matches: 2. Germline CDR1 and CDR2: MNHNS and SASEGT. As DNA, the CDR3 is TGTGCCAGCAGTGAAGGGACTAGCGGGACTAATGAGCAGTTCTTC. Its protein product is CASSEGTSGTNEQFF.

This chain links TRBV27 with TRBJ2-1, with D perhaps TRBD1 or TRBD2 (6 bases each). The V end lost 11 bases, the J end lost 1 base, and 15 bases lay between the germline ends. Germline V gene sequence: CDR1 MNHEY, CDR2 SMNVEV (reference sequence). The CDR3 length is 14 residues. As DNA, the CDR3 is TGTGCCGGGACGAGGGGGGCATCCTACAATGAGCAGTTCTTC. It translates to CAGTRGASYNEQFF.

This clonotype is medium-sized by share. This chain links TRBV30 with TRBJ1-5, with D uncertain. V gave up 1 base and J gave up 6 bases, with 10 bases separating them. This CDR3 has 13 residues. Germline V gives CDR1 GTSNPN, CDR2 SVGIG (reference sequence). CDR3 coding DNA: TGTGCCTGGAGTGGGGAGGGAGCTCAGCCCCAGCATTTT. Translating it yields CAWSGEGAQPQHF. Looking up the rest from reference TRBV30 and TRBJ1-5 gives the full variable domain: SQTIHQWPATLVQPVGSPLSLECTVEGTSNPNLYWYRQAAGRGLQLLFYSVGIGQISSEVPQNLSASRPQDRQFILSSKKLLLSDSGFYLCAWSGEGAQPQHFGDGTRLSIL.

V and J are TRBV19 and TRBJ1-1; D gene uncertain. This CDR3 is 11 amino acids long. The germline CDR1 and CDR2 sequences are LNHDA and SQIVND (reference sequence). The V gene lost 7 bases and the J gene lost 2 bases, with 5 bases spanning the gap. CDR3 sequence reads: CASTGNTEAFF. CDR3 sequence (DNA): TGTGCCAGTACCGGAAACACTGAAGCTTTCTTT.

The chain employs TRBV20-1 and TRBJ2-3; 10 nucleotides align to TRBD1. V trimming: 3 bases; J trimming: 6 bases; junction bases outside the gene matches: 9. From germline, CDR1 is DFQATT and CDR2 SNEGSKA (reference sequence). This CDR3 has 15 residues. CDR3 nucleotides: TGCAGTGCTAGGGAAAGGACAGGGGGTCATGATACGCAGTATTTT. This sequence encodes CSARERTGGHDTQYF.

CDR3 DNA: TGCAGTGCCAACTCGGTTAGTTACAGGCGGGGAGGGACAGATACGCAGTATTTT. It translates to CSANSVSYRRGGTDTQYF. The V gene is TRBV20-1, the J gene TRBJ2-3; 7 nucleotides line up with TRBD2. CDR1 is DFQATT, CDR2 SNEGSKA, per germline (reference sequence). J gave up 3 bases and V 6 bases, and 21 bases lay outside the gene matches. The CDR3 has 18 residues.

The rearrangement links TRBV27 to TRBJ2-6; 8 bases align to TRBD1. Germline loops: CDR1 MNHEY, CDR2 SMNVEV (reference sequence). The trim removed 2 bases at V and 0 bases at J, leaving 6 bases unmatched. This CDR3 comprises 18 residues. CDR3 coding DNA: TGTGCCAGCAGTTTACAGGGACAGGCCAGCTCTGGGGCCAACGTCCTGACTTTC. The encoded protein is CASSLQGQASSGANVLTF. The variable domain in full, completed from reference TRBV27 and TRBJ2-6, reads EAQVTQNPRYLITVTGKKLTVTCSQNMNHEYMSWYRQDPGLGLRQIYYSMNVEVTDKGDVPEGYKVSRKEKRNFPLILESPSPNQTSLYFCASSLQGQASSGANVLTFGAGSRLTVL.

The gene calls are TRBV10-3 and TRBJ2-3; no clear D. V dropped 0 bases and J dropped 1 base, with 2 bases sitting between them. Germline V lookup: CDR1 ENHRY, CDR2 SYGVKD. This CDR3 has 13 amino acids. Here the CDR3 reads CAISESGTDTQYF. In DNA, the CDR3 is TGTGCCATCAGTGAGTCCGGCACAGATACGCAGTATTTT.

The gene calls are TRBV7-2 and TRBJ1-2, with D unclear. The V gene lost 1 base and the J gene lost 4 bases, with 7 bases spanning the gap. Germline loops: CDR1 SGHTA, CDR2 FQGNSA. This CDR3 region has 13 residues. The CDR3 is CASSLEPLYGYTF. The CDR3 DNA reads as TGTGCCAGCAGCTTAGAACCGCTCTATGGCTACACCTTC.

This chain connects TRBV5-6 to TRBJ2-5; D perhaps matches TRBD2 (6 bases). Germline values: CDR1 SGHDT, CDR2 YYEEEE. The CDR3 has 14 amino acids. Trimming took 1 base from V and 5 from J, leaving 12 bases between them. The DNA for the CDR3 is TGTGCCAGCAGCTTGTCTTGGGGGGTCGAGACCCAGTACTTC. This encodes CASSLSWGVETQYF.

This rearrangement joins TRBV29-1 to TRBJ2-1; TRBD2 aligns across 13 bases. CDR3 size: 14 residues. The V segment lost 6 bases and the J segment 8 bases; nucleotides outside the gene matches: 7. The germline CDR1 and CDR2 sequences are SQVTM and ANQGSEA. The CDR3 reads CSVSGTSGNDEQFF. The DNA for the CDR3 is TGCAGCGTGTCCGGGACTAGCGGGAACGATGAGCAGTTCTTC.

The chain recombines TRBV5-1 with TRBJ2-7; a possible D gene is TRBD2 (6 bases). Germline V gives CDR1 SGHRS, CDR2 YFSETQ. There are 15 residues in the CDR3. V gave up 1 base and J gave up 4 bases, with 15 bases separating them. The CDR3 loop is CASSLHGEVGYEQYF. Here the CDR3 DNA reads TGCGCCAGCAGCTTGCACGGGGAGGTGGGGTACGAGCAGTACTTC.

This clonotype was recorded a few times. The chain links TRBV29-1 to TRBJ2-1, with 12 bases identical to TRBD1. Germline assignment: CDR1 SQVTM and CDR2 ANQGSEA. There are 15 residues in the CDR3. After removal of 4 bases from V and 9 bases from J, the junction contained 10 bases not matched to a gene. CDR3 sequence: CSVAGRDRGHAEQFF. The CDR3 region has the DNA TGCAGCGTTGCGGGGCGGGACAGGGGGCATGCTGAGCAGTTCTTC.

This sequence joins TRBV20-1 and TRBJ2-1; TRBD2 might be the D (6 bases). The CDR3 contains 15 residues. Looked up from germline, CDR1 is DFQATT and CDR2 is SNEGSKA (reference sequence). V lost 2 bases and J 0 bases, leaving 11 bases between the germline ends. CDR3 residues: CSARKAEGSYNEQFF. The DNA for the CDR3 is TGCAGTGCTAGAAAAGCGGAGGGCTCCTACAATGAGCAGTTCTTC.

V gene TRBV30 combines with J gene TRBJ1-1; D gene uncertain. V lost 3 bases to trimming and J lost 0 bases, with 14 bases between them. The length of the CDR3 is 15 residues. Germline CDR1 is GTSNPN and CDR2 is SVGIG (reference sequence). The CDR3 sequence is CAWRSWVPMNTEAFF. For the CDR3, the DNA is TGTGCCTGGAGATCGTGGGTCCCCATGAACACTGAAGCTTTCTTT.

The chain combines TRBV28 with TRBJ1-2; 7 bases line up with TRBD1. Germline CDR1 reads MDHEN; CDR2 reads SYDVKM. CDR3 size: 14 residues. The V gene end was trimmed by 6 bases and the J gene end by 2 bases; junction bases not matched to a gene: 6. The CDR3 nucleotides read TGTGCCAGCAGCTCTCCGACAGGGAACTATGGCTACACCTTC. As protein: CASSSPTGNYGYTF.

The chain is built from TRBV28 and TRBJ2-3; either TRBD1 or TRBD2 may fit D (5 bases each). Germline V gene data show CDR1 as MDHEN and CDR2 as SYDVKM. V lost 7 bases and J 5 bases, leaving 16 bases between the germline ends. The CDR3 loop spans 14 amino acids. The CDR3 loop reads CASTLRGVGDTQYF. CDR3 DNA: TGTGCCAGCACCTTGAGGGGTGTGGGAGATACGCAGTATTTT.

On this clonotype: An end of the junction does not agree with germline; a read error may underlie this. V and J are TRBV19 and TRBJ2-7, with unresolved D. The CDR3 covers 16 residues. Looked up from germline, CDR1 is LNHDA and CDR2 is SQIVND (reference sequence). CDR3 sequence: CASSPIDRYSSFEQYF. The CDR3 region has the DNA TGTGCCAGTAGTCCTATAGACCGATATTCTTCCTTCGAGCAGTACTTC.

This clonotype was counted a few times. The J gene is TRBJ2-1, the V gene TRBV20-1; 7 positions match TRBD1. The V and J ends lost 0 bases and 0 bases, in that order; junction bases with no gene match: 5. The CDR3 has 16 residues. Germline loops: CDR1 DFQATT, CDR2 SNEGSKA (reference sequence). This chain's CDR3 is CSARDDGTDSYNEQFF. The CDR3 nucleotides are TGCAGTGCTAGAGATGATGGGACAGACTCCTACAATGAGCAGTTCTTC.

The CDR3 DNA reads TGTGCCAGCAGCTTATCCCACCAGGGTGGGAATCAGCCCCAGCATTTT. Protein: CASSLSHQGGNQPQHF. V is TRBV7-9 and J is TRBJ1-5; perhaps TRBD1 as D (5 bases). The ends were cut back, 2 bases at V and 4 bases at J, with 15 bases in the middle. Per germline, CDR1 SEHNR and CDR2 FQNEAQ (reference sequence). The CDR3 sequence is 16 residues long. The full variable domain, in which reference TRBV7-9 and TRBJ1-5 provide the parts outside the CDR3, is DTGVSQNPRHKITKRGQNVTFRCDPISEHNRLYWYRQTLGQGPEFLTYFQNEAQLEKSRLLSDRFSAERPKGSFSTLEIQRTEQGDSAMYLCASSLSHQGGNQPQHFGDGTRLSIL.

The V and J genes are TRBV20-1 and TRBJ2-3; 11 nucleotides line up with TRBD2. Germline V gene data show CDR1 as DFQATT and CDR2 as SNEGSKA (reference sequence). Trimming removed 6 bases from V and 2 bases from J; junction bases left unmatched: 7. There are 15 residues in the CDR3. The CDR3 loop is CSAKGLADPTDTQYF. The CDR3 DNA reads as TGCAGTGCAAAGGGACTAGCGGATCCCACAGATACGCAGTATTTT.

As to this clonotype: Compared with germline, one end of the junction differs, possibly owing to a read error. The J gene is TRBJ2-2, the V gene TRBV6-1, with TRBD2 matching 7 bases. CDR3 size: 19 residues. CDR1 MNHNS and CDR2 SASEGT come from the germline V gene. For the CDR3, the DNA is TGTGCCATCAGTGGCGGGACTAATCCAAGCAAAACGCCCACCGGGGAGCTGTTTTTT. This translates into CAISGGTNPSKTPTGELFF.

The chain recombines TRBV7-2 with TRBJ2-3; no firm D call. Germline CDR1 SGHTA, CDR2 FQGNSA. The V end was cut by 4 bases, the J end by 3 bases, with 5 bases between. This CDR3 has 12 residues. The CDR3: CASSSETDTQYF. CDR3 sequence (DNA): TGTGCCAGCAGCTCGGAGACAGATACGCAGTATTTT.